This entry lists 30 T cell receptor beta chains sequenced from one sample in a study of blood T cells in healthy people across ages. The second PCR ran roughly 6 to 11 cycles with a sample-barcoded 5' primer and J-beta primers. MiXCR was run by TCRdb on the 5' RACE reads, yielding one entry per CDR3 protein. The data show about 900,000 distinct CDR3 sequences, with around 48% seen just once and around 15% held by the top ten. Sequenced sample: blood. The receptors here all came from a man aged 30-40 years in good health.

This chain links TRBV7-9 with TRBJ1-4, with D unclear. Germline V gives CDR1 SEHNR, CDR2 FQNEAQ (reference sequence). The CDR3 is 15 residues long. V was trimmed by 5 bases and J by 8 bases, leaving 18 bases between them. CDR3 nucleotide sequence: TGTGCCAGCAGCACTCCTGCAGGTGTTAGAGAAAAACTGTTTTTT. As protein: CASSTPAGVREKLFF.

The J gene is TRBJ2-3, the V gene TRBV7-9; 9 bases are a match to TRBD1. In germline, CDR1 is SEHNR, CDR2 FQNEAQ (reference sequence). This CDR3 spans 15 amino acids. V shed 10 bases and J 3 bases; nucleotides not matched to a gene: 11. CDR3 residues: CATWPAGTGTDTQYF. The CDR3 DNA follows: TGTGCCACCTGGCCCGCCGGGACAGGGACAGATACGCAGTATTTT.

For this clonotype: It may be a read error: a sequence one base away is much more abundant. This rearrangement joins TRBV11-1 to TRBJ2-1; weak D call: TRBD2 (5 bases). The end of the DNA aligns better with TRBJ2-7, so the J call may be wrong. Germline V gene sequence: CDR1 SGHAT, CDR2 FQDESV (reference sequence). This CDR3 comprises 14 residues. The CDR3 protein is CASSLHGSYNEQYF. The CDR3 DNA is TGTGCCAGCAGCTTACATGGGAGCTACAATGAGCAGTACTTC.

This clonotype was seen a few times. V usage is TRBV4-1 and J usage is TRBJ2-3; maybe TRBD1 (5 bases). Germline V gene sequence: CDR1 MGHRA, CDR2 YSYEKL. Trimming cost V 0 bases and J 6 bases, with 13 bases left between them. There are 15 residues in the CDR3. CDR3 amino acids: CASSQDRVLGDTQYF. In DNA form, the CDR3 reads TGCGCCAGCAGCCAAGACAGGGTATTAGGGGATACGCAGTATTTT.

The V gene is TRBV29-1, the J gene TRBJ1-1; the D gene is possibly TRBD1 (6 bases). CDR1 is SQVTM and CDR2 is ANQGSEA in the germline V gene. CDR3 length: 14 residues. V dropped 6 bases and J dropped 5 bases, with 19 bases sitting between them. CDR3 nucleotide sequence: TGCAGCGTGGTAAACAGGGCCCGGGAGACTGAAGCTTTCTTT. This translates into CSVVNRARETEAFF.

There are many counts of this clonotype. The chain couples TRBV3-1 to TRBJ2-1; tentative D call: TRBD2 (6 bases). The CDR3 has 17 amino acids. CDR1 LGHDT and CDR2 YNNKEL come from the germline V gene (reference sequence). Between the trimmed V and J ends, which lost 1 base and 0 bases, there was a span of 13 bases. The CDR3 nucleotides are TGTGCCAGCAGCCAAGGACTAGGGGCCCTCTCCTACAATGAGCAGTTCTTC. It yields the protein CASSQGLGALSYNEQFF.

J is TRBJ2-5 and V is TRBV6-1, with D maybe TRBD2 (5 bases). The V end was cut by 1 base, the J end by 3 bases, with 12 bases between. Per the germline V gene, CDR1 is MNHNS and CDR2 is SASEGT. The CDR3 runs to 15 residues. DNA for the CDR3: TGTGCCAGCAGTGAAGACGGGCGGGCGGAAGAGACCCAGTACTTC. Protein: CASSEDGRAEETQYF.

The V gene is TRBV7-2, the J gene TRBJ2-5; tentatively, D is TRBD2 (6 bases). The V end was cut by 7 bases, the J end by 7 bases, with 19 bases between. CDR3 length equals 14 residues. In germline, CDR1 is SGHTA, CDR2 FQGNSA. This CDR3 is CASTDWGLLPTQYF. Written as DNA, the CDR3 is TGTGCCAGCACCGATTGGGGACTGTTGCCGACCCAGTACTTC.

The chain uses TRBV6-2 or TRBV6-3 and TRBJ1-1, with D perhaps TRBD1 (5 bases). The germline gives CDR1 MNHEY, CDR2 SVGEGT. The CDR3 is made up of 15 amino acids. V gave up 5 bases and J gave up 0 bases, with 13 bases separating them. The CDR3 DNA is TGTGCCAGCAGTGAGGACACCACCCTGAACACTGAAGCTTTCTTT. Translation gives CASSEDTTLNTEAFF.

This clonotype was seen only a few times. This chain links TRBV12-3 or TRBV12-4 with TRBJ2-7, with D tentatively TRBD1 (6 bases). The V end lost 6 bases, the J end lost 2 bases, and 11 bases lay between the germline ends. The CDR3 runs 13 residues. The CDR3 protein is CASSPGVPYEQYF. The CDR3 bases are TGTGCCAGCAGCCCAGGGGTTCCCTACGAGCAGTACTTC.

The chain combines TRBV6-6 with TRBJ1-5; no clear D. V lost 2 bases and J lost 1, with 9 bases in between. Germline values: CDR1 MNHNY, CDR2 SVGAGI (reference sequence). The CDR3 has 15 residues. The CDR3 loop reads CASSYGGQSNQPQHF. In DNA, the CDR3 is TGTGCCAGCAGTTACGGCGGGCAGAGCAATCAGCCCCAGCATTTT.

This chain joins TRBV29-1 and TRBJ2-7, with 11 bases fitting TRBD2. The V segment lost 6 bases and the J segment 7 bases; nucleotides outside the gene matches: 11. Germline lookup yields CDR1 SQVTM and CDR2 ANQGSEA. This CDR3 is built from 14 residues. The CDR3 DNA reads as TGCAGCGTCCGACTAGCGGGGTATTACAATGAGCAGTACTTC. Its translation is CSVRLAGYYNEQYF.

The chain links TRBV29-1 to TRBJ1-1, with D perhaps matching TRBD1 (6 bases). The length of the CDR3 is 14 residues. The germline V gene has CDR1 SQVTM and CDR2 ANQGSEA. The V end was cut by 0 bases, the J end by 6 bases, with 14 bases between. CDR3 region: CSVEDIAGDAEAFF. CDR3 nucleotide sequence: TGCAGCGTTGAAGATATCGCAGGGGATGCTGAAGCTTTCTTT.

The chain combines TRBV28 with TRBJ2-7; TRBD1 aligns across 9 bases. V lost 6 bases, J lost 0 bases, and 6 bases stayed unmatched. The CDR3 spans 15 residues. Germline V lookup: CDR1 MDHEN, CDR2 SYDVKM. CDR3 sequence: CASRLGQGPSYEQYF. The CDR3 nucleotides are TGTGCCAGCAGGCTCGGACAGGGGCCCTCCTACGAGCAGTACTTC.

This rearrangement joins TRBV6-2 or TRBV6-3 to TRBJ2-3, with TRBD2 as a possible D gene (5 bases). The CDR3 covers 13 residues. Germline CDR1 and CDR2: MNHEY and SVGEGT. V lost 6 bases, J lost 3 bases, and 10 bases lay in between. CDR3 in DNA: TGTGCCAGCAGACTACTAGGTACAGATACGCAGTATTTT. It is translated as CASRLLGTDTQYF.

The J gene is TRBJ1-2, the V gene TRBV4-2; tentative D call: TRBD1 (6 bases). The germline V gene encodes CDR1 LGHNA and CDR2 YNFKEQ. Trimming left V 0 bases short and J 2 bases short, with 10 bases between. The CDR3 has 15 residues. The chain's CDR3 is CASSQEPQGNYGYTF. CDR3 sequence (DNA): TGTGCCAGCAGCCAAGAGCCGCAGGGGAACTATGGCTACACCTTC.

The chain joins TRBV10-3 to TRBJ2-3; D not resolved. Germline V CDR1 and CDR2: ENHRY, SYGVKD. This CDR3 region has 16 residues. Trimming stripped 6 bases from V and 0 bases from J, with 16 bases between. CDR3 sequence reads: CAISGWMGRSTDTQYF. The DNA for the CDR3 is TGTGCCATCAGCGGTTGGATGGGCCGAAGCACAGATACGCAGTATTTT.

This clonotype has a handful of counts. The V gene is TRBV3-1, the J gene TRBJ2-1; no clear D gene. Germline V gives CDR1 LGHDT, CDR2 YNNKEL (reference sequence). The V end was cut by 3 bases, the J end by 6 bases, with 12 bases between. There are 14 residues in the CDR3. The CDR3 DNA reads TGTGCCAGCAGCCAGGTGGGATTCGCCAATGAGCAGTTCTTC. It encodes CASSQVGFANEQFF.

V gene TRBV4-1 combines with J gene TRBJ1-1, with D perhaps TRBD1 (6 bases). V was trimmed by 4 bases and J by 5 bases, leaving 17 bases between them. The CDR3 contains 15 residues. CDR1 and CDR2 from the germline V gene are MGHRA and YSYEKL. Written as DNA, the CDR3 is TGCGCCAGCAGCCCCAAAGGGGGAGGAACGACTGAAGCTTTCTTT. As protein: CASSPKGGGTTEAFF.

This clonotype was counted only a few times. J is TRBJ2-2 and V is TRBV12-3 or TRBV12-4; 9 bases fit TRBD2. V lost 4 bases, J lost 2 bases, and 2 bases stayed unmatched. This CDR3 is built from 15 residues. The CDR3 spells CASSSSGANTGELFF. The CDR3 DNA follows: TGTGCCAGCAGTTCTAGCGGGGCCAACACCGGGGAGCTGTTTTTT.

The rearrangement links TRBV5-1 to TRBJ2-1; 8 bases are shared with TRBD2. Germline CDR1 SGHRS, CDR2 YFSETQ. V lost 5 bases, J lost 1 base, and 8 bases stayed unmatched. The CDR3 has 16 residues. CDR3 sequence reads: CASRPSPSGSYNEQFF. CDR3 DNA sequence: TGCGCCAGCAGGCCGTCGCCTAGCGGGTCCTACAATGAGCAGTTCTTC.

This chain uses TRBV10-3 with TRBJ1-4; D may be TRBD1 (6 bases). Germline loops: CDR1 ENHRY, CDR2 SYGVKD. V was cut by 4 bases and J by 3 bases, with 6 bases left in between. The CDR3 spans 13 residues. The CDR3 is CAISGTANEKLFF. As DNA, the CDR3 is TGTGCCATCAGTGGGACAGCTAATGAAAAACTGTTTTTT.

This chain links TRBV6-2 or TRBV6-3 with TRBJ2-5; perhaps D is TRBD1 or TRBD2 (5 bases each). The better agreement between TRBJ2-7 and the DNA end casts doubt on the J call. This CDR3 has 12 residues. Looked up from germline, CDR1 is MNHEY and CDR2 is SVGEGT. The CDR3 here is CATGDPGDEQYF. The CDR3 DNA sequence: TGTGCCACCGGGGACCCCGGAGACGAGCAGTACTTC.

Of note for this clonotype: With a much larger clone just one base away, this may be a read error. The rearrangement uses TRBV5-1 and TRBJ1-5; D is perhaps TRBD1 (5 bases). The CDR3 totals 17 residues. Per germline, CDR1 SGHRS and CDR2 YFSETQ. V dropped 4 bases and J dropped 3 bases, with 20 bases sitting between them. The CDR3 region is CASSDGAAGGANQPQHF. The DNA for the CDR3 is TGCGCCAGCAGCGATGGGGCTGCGGGAGGGGCCAATCAGCCCCAGCATTTT.

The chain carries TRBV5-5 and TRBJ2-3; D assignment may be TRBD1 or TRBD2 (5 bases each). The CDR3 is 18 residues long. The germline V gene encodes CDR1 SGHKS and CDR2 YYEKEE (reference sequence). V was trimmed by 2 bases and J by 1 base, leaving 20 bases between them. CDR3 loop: CASSFSSSGLVRTDTQYF. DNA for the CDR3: TGTGCCAGCAGCTTTTCATCTTCGGGGCTGGTTCGCACAGATACGCAGTATTTT.

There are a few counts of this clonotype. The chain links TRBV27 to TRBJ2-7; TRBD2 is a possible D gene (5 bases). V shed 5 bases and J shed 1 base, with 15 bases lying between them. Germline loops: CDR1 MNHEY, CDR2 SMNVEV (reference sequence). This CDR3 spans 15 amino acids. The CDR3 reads CASSVVSSPSYEQYF. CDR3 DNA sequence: TGTGCCAGCAGTGTAGTTTCTAGCCCGTCCTACGAGCAGTACTTC.

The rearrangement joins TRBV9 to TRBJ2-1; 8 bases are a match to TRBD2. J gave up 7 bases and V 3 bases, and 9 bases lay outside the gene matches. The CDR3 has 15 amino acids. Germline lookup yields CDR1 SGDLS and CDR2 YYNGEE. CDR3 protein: CASSGGTSNSNEQFF. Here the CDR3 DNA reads TGTGCCAGCAGCGGCGGGACTAGTAATTCGAATGAGCAGTTCTTC.

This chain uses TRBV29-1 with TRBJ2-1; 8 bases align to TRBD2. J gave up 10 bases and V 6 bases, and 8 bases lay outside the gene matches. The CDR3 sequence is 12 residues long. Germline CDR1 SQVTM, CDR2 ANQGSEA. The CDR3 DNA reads TGCAGCGTCAAAGGCGCTAGCGGGGAGCAGTTCTTC. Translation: CSVKGASGEQFF.

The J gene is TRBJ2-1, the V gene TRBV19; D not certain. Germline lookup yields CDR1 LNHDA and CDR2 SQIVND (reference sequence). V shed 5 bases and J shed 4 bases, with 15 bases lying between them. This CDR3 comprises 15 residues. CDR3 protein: CASSPTGPKYNEQFF. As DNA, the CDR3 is TGTGCCAGTAGTCCCACCGGGCCTAAGTACAATGAGCAGTTCTTC.

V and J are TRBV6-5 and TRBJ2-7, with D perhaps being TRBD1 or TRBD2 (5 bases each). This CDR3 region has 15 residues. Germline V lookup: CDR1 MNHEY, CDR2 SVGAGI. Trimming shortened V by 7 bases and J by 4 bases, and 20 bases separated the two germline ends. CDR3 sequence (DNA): TGTGCCAGCAATCTAGTCCGGGGCGGTCATTACGAGCAGTACTTC. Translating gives CASNLVRGGHYEQYF.